This TCR beta chain derives from a study of T cell changes during pregnancy in multiple sclerosis. TCRdb keeps only in-frame clones here, not all; method: immunoSEQ multiplex PCR. This table has 25,000 to 40,000 clones, roughly nine tenths appearing once. The sample was CD8+ T cells from peripheral blood mononuclear cells, taken in the third trimester of pregnancy. The receptor comes from a female donor with multiple sclerosis, enrolled in a pregnancy study.

Here the CDR3 reads CASSLEGHMNTGELFF. The CDR3 coding sequence is TGTGCCAGCAGCTTGGAGGGGCACATGAACACCGGGGAGCTGTTTTTT. V gene TRBV5-6 combines with J gene TRBJ2-2; TRBD1 might be the D (5 bases). The CDR3 covers 16 residues. Germline V gene data show CDR1 as SGHDT and CDR2 as YYEEEE. The V end lost 0 bases, the J end lost 1 base, and 10 bases lay between the germline ends.